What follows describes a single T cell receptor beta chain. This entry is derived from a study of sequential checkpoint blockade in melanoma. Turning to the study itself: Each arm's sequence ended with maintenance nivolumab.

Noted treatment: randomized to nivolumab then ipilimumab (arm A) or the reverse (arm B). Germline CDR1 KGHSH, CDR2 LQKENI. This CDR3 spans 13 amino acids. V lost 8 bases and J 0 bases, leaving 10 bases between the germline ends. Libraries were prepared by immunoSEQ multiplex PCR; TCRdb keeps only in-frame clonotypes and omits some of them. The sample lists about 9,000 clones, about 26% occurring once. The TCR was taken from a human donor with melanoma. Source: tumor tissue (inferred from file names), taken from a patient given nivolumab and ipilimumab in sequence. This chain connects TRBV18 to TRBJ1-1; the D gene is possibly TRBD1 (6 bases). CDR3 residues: CASTGTLNTEAFF. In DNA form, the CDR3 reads TGTGCCAGCACAGGGACTTTGAACACTGAAGCTTTCTTT.